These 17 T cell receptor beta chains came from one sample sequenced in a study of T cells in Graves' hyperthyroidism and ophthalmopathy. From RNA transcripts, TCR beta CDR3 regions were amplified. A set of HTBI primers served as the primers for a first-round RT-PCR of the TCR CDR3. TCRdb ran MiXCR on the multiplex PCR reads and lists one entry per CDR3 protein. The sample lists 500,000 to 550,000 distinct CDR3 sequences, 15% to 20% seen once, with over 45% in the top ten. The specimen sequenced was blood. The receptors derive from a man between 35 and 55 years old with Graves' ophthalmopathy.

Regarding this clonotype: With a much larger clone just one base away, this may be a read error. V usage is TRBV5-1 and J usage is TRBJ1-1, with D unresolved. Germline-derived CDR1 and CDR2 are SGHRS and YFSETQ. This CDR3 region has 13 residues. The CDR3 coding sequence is TGCGCCGGCAGACAAACAGCGAACACTGAAGCTTTCTTT. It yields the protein CAGRQTANTEAFF. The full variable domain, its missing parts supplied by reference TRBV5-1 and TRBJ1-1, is KAGVTQTPRYLIKTRGQQVTLSCSPISGHRSVSWYQQTPGQGLQFLFEYFSETQRNKGNFPGRFSGRQFSNSRSEMNVSTLELGDSALYLCAGRQTANTEAFFGQGTRLTVV.

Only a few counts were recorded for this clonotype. The CDR3 region has the DNA TGCAGCGTTGAAAGGGGCTTTGAAGCTTTCTTT. Amino acids: CSVERGFEAFF. The chain carries TRBV29-1 and TRBJ1-1; D is perhaps TRBD1 (5 bases). The CDR3 runs to 11 residues. The V end lost 2 bases, the J end lost 7 bases, and 8 bases lay between the germline ends. CDR1 SQVTM and CDR2 ANQGSEA come from the germline V gene.

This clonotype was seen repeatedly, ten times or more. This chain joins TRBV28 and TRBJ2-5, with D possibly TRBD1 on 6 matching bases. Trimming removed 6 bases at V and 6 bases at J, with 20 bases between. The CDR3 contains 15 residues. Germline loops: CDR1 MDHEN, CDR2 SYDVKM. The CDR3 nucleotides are TGTGCCAGCAGCCCACCCCCAGGGGTTGGGAAGACCCAGTACTTC. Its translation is CASSPPPGVGKTQYF.

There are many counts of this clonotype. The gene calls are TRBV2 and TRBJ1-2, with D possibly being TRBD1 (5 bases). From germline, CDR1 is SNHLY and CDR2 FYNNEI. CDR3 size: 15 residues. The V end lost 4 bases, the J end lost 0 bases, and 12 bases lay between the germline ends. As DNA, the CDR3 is TGTGCCAGCAGTGCGATCGGGACGCCTAACTATGGCTACACCTTC. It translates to CASSAIGTPNYGYTF.

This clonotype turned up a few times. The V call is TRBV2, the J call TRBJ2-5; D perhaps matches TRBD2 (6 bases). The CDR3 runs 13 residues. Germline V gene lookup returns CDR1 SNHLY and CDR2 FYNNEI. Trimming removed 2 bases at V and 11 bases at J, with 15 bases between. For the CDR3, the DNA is TGTGCCAGCAGTGAAATCTGGGGGGTCGTACAGTACTTC. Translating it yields CASSEIWGVVQYF.

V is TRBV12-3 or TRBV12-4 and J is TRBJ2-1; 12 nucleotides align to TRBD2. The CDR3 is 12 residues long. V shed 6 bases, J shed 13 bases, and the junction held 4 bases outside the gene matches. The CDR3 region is CASRGTSGLQFF. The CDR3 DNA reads TGTGCCAGCAGGGGGACTAGCGGGCTCCAGTTCTTC.

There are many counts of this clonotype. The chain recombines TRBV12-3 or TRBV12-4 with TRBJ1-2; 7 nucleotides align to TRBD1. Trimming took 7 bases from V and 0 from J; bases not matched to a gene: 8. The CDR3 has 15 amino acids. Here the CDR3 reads CASTKTGAANYGYTF. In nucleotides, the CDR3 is TGTGCCAGCACTAAAACAGGGGCTGCTAACTATGGCTACACCTTC.

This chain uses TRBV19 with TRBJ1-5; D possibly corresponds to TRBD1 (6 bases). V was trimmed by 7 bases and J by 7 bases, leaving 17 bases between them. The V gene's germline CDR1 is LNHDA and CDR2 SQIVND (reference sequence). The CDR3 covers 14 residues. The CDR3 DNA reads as TGTGCCAGTACCTCAACGCAGGGGTGGCAGCCCCAGCATTTT. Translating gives CASTSTQGWQPQHF.

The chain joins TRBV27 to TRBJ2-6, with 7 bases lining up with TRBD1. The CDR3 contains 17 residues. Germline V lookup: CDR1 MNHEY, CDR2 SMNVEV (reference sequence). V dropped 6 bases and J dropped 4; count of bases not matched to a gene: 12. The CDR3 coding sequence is TGTGCCAGCAGCCGCGTCCCGACACAGGGGGGGGCCAACGTCCTGACTTTC. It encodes CASSRVPTQGGANVLTF.

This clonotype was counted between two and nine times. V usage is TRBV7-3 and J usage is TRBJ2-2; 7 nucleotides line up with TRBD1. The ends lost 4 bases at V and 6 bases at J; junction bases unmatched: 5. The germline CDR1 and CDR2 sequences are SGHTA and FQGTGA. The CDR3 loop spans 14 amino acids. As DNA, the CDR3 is TGTGCCAGCAGCTCCCGACAGGGCCCCGGGGAGCTGTTTTTT. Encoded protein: CASSSRQGPGELFF.

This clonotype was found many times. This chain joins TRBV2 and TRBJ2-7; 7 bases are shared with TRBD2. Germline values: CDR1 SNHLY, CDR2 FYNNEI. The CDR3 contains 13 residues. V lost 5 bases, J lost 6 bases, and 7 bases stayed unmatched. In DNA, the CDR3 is TGTGCCAGCAGTCCTTTCCGGGGGGTCGAGCAGTACTTC. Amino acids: CASSPFRGVEQYF. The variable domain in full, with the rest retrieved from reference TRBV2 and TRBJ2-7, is EPEVTQTPSHQVTQMGQEVILRCVPISNHLYFYWYRQILGQKVEFLVSFYNNEISEKSEIFDDQFSVERPDGSNFTLKIRSTKLEDSAMYFCASSPFRGVEQYFGPGTRLTVT.

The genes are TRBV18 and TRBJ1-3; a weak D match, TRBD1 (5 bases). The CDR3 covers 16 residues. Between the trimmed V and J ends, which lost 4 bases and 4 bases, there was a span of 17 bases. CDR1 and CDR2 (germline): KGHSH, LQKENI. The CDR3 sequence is CASSLQGQAPGNTIYF. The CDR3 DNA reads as TGTGCCAGCTCACTCCAGGGCCAGGCCCCCGGAAACACCATATATTTT.

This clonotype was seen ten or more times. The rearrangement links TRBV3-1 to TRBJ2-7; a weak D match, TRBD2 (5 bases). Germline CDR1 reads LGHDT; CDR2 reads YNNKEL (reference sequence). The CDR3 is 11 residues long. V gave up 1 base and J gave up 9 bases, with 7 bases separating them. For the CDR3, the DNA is TGTGCCAGCAGCCAAGCTGGAGGGCAGTACTTC. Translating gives CASSQAGGQYF.

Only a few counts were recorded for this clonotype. The chain's CDR3 is CASSLQAISSYEQYF. The DNA for the CDR3 is TGTGCCAGCAGTTTACAGGCGATTAGCTCCTACGAGCAGTACTTC. The chain recombines TRBV27 with TRBJ2-7; D remains ambiguous. V was cut by 2 bases and J by 0 bases, with 11 bases left in between. Germline assignment: CDR1 MNHEY and CDR2 SMNVEV (reference sequence). The CDR3 runs 15 residues.

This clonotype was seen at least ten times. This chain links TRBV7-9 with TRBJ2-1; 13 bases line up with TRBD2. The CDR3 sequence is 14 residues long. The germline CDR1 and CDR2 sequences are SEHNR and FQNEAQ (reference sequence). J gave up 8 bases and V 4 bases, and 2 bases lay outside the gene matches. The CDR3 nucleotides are TGTGCCAGCAGCTGGACTAGCGGGAGTCATGAGCAGTTCTTC. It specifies CASSWTSGSHEQFF.

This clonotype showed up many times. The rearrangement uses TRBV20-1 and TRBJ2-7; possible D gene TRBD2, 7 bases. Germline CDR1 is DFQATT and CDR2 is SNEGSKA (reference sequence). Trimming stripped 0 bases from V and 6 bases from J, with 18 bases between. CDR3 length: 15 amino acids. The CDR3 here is CSAREEGGGQREQYF. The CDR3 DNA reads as TGCAGTGCTAGAGAGGAAGGGGGAGGGCAACGCGAGCAGTACTTC.

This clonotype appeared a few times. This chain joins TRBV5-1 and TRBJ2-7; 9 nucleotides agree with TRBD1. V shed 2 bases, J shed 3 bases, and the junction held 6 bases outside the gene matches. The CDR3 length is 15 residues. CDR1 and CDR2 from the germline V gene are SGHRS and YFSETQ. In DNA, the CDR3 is TGCGCCAGCAGCTTTGGGGGGACAGGGAACTACGAGCAGTACTTC. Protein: CASSFGGTGNYEQYF.